This TCR beta chain emerged from a study of shared clonotypes between healthy human individuals. Study details: With ages of 18 to 49, the donors were a couple of women and a few men. Study-level findings and limits: Blood was the only sampled material, and tissue repertoires likely differ. Four donors shared approximately 5% of their naive CD4 clonotypes.

As regards this clone: Antigen unknown.

Execution of the assay was at deep level. Assay used: immunoSEQ multiplex PCR; TCRdb lists only in-frame clones, some missing. The sample has 2 million to 2.5 million clones; roughly 93% are singletons. The V gene's germline CDR1 is SNHLY and CDR2 FYNNEI. The ends lost 8 bases at V and 3 bases at J; junction bases unmatched: 7. This CDR3 has 16 residues. Material: naive CD4+ T cells from PBMCs. The sample's subset: CD45RA+ positively selected. The receptor was derived from a man aged 18-30 years in good health. Some clones in this sample may be carry-over from other donors' samples. The chain employs TRBV2 and TRBJ1-4; 12 bases align to TRBD1. The CDR3 spells CASSGQGANPNEKLFF. The CDR3 DNA sequence: TGTGCCAGCTCGGGACAGGGGGCGAATCCTAATGAAAAACTGTTTTTT.